The rows below give T cell receptor beta chains drawn from one sample of a study of blood T cell repertoires in COVID-19. Profiled with immunoSEQ multiplex PCR; TCRdb holds only in-frame clones, not every one. The sample yields 95,000 to 110,000 clones, 75% to 95% seen once. The sample comprised peripheral blood. These receptors originate from a human donor in a cohort sampled during active COVID-19. The CDR3 runs from the conserved cysteine through the conserved F or W. A D gene is named only where the DNA matches it firmly. The listing skips clone size in some rows; elsewhere it reads once, few, many or a size class.

V gene: TRBV10-3
J gene: TRBJ2-7
D gene: TRBD1
clone size: .
CDR3 protein: CAISRGQGVTDEQYF
CDR3 DNA: TGTGCCATCAGCCGCGGACAGGGGGTTACGGACGAGCAGTACTTC

V gene: TRBV29-1
J gene: TRBJ1-2
D gene: TRBD1
clone size: .
CDR3 protein: CSVAPGQTSYGYTF
CDR3 DNA: TGCAGCGTAGCACCGGGACAGACATCCTATGGCTACACCTTC

V gene: TRBV5-4
J gene: TRBJ2-7
D gene: .
clone size: .
CDR3 protein: CASSPQGSGSYEQYF
CDR3 DNA: TGTGCCAGCAGCCCCCAGGGGAGTGGGTCCTACGAGCAGTACTTC

V gene: TRBV30
J gene: TRBJ1-2
D gene: TRBD1
clone size: .
CDR3 protein: CAWSLHGTVYGYTF
CDR3 DNA: TGTGCCTGGAGTTTACACGGGACAGTCTATGGCTACACCTTC

V gene: TRBV6-5
J gene: TRBJ1-1
D gene: .
clone size: .
CDR3 protein: CASTYRAEAFF
CDR3 DNA: TGTGCCAGCACCTACAGGGCTGAAGCTTTCTTT

V gene: TRBV19
J gene: TRBJ1-2
D gene: .
clone size: .
CDR3 protein: CASSIQDSNYGYTF
CDR3 DNA: TGTGCCAGTAGTATACAGGACAGTAACTATGGCTACACCTTC

V gene: TRBV3-1/TRBV3-2
J gene: TRBJ2-5
D gene: .
clone size: .
CDR3 protein: CASSHLGGGGTQYF
CDR3 DNA: TGTGCCAGCAGCCATCTTGGCGGGGGCGGCACCCAGTACTTC

V gene: TRBV5-1
J gene: TRBJ2-7
D gene: .
clone size: .
CDR3 protein: CASSLGWELGPGEQYF
CDR3 DNA: TGCGCCAGCAGCTTGGGATGGGAGCTCGGGCCCGGCGAGCAGTACTTC

V gene: TRBV13
J gene: TRBJ2-3
D gene: TRBD2
clone size: .
CDR3 protein: CASSLGAAGGADTQYF
CDR3 DNA: TGTGCCAGCAGCTTAGGAGCAGCGGGAGGGGCAGATACGCAGTATTTT

V gene: TRBV24-1
J gene: TRBJ2-7
D gene: TRBD1
clone size: .
CDR3 protein: CATSDPTGGHYEQYF
CDR3 DNA: TGTGCCACCAGTGACCCGACAGGGGGACATTACGAGCAGTACTTC

V gene: TRBV11-3
J gene: TRBJ2-5
D gene: .
clone size: .
CDR3 protein: CASSLGSSGTQYF
CDR3 DNA: TGTGCCAGCAGCTTAGGATCGTCGGGGACCCAGTACTTC

V gene: TRBV27
J gene: TRBJ1-2
D gene: .
clone size: .
CDR3 protein: CASSFRGYYGYTF
CDR3 DNA: TGTGCCAGCAGTTTTAGAGGGTACTATGGCTACACCTTC

V gene: TRBV6-2/TRBV6-3
J gene: TRBJ1-2
D gene: .
clone size: few
CDR3 protein: CASSYPWLTENYGYTF
CDR3 DNA: TGTGCCAGCAGTTACCCCTGGTTGACAGAGAACTATGGCTACACCTTC

V gene: TRBV3-1/TRBV3-2
J gene: TRBJ2-3
D gene: .
clone size: .
CDR3 protein: CASSRSGPRGTDTQYF
CDR3 DNA: TGTGCCAGCAGCCGAAGCGGTCCGCGGGGCACAGATACGCAGTATTTT

V gene: TRBV7-9
J gene: TRBJ2-1
D gene: .
clone size: .
CDR3 protein: CASSMTFAGNEQFF
CDR3 DNA: TGTGCCAGCAGCATGACTTTCGCGGGCAATGAGCAGTTCTTC

V gene: TRBV19
J gene: TRBJ2-7
D gene: TRBD1
clone size: .
CDR3 protein: CASSIEGATYEQYF
CDR3 DNA: TGTGCCAGTAGTATCGAGGGGGCGACCTACGAGCAGTACTTC

V gene: TRBV9
J gene: TRBJ2-3
D gene: TRBD1
clone size: .
CDR3 protein: CASSVVGGQPADTQYF
CDR3 DNA: TGTGCCAGCAGCGTAGTAGGGGGACAGCCTGCAGATACGCAGTATTTT

V gene: TRBV3-1/TRBV3-2
J gene: TRBJ2-1
D gene: .
clone size: once
CDR3 protein: CASSPHGYEQFF
CDR3 DNA: TGTGCCAGCAGCCCCCACGGGTATGAGCAGTTCTTC

V gene: TRBV7-2
J gene: TRBJ1-2
D gene: TRBD1
clone size: .
CDR3 protein: CASSLVGQGYGYTF
CDR3 DNA: TGTGCCAGCAGCTTAGTCGGACAGGGTTATGGCTACACCTTC

V gene: TRBV9
J gene: TRBJ1-1
D gene: .
clone size: .
CDR3 protein: CASSVESGPNTEAFF
CDR3 DNA: TGTGCCAGCAGCGTAGAATCCGGTCCAAACACTGAAGCTTTCTTT

V gene: TRBV28
J gene: TRBJ2-7
D gene: TRBD1
clone size: .
CDR3 protein: CATGFGTGTHEQYF
CDR3 DNA: TGTGCCACCGGATTCGGGACAGGTACCCACGAGCAGTACTTC

V gene: TRBV7-9
J gene: TRBJ2-1
D gene: .
clone size: .
CDR3 protein: CASSRTTSRDNEQFF
CDR3 DNA: TGTGCCAGCAGCCGTACTACTTCCAGGGACAATGAGCAGTTCTTC

V gene: TRBV2
J gene: TRBJ2-5
D gene: TRBD2
clone size: .
CDR3 protein: CATGTSSMGTQYF
CDR3 DNA: TGTGCCACCGGGACTAGCTCCATGGGGACCCAGTACTTC